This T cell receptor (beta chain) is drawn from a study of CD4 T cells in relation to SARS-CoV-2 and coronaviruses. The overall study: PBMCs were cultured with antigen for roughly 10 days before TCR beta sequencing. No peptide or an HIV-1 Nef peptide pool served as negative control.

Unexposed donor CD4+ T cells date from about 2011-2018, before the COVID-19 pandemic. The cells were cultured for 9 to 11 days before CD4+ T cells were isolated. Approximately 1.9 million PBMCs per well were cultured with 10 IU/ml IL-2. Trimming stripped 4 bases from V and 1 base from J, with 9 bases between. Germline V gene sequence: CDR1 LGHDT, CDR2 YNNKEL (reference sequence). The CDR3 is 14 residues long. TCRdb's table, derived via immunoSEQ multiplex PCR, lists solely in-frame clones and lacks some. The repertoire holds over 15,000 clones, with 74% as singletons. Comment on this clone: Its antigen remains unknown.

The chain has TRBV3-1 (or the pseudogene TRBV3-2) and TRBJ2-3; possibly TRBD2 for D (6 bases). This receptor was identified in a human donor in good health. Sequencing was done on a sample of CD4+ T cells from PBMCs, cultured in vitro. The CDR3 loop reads CASSLADGTDTQYF. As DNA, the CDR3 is TGTGCCAGCAGCCTAGCGGACGGCACAGATACGCAGTATTTT.